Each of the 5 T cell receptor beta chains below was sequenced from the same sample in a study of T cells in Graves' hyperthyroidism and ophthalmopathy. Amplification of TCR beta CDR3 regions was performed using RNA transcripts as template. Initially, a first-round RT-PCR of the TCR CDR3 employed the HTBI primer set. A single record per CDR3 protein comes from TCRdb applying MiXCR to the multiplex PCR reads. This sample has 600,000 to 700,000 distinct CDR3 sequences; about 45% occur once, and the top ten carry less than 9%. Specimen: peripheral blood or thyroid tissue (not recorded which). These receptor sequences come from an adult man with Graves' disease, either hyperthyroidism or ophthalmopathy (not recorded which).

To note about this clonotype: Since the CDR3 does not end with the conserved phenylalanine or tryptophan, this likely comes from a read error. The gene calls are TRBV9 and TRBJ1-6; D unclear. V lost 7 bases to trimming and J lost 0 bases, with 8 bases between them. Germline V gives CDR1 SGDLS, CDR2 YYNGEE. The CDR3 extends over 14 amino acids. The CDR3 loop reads CASAGYSYNSPLHS. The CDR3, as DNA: TGTGCCAGCGCAGGCTACTCCTATAATTCACCCCTCCACTCT.

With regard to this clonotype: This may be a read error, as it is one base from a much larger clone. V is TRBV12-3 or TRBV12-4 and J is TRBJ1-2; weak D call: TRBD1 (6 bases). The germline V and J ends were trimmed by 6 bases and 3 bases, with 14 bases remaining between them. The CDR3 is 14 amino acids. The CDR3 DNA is TGTGCCAGCAGCTCAGGGGACACTGACTATGGCTACACCTTC. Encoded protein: CASSSGDTDYGYTF.

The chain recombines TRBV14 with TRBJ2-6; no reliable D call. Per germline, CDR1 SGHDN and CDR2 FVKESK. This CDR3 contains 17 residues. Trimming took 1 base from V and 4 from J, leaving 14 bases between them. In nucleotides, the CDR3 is TGTGCCAGCAGCCAAGCCCCGACCCGGGCCGGGGCCAACGTCCTGACTTTC. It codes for CASSQAPTRAGANVLTF.

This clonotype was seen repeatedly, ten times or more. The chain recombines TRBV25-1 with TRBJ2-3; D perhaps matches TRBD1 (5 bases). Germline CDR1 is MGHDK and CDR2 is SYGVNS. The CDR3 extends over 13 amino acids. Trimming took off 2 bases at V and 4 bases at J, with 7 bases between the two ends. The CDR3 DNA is TGTGCCAGCAGTGAACAGGGCCCAGATACGCAGTATTTT. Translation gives CASSEQGPDTQYF. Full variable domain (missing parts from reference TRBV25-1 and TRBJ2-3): EADIYQTPRYLVIGTGKKITLECSQTMGHDKMYWYQQDPGMELHLIHYSYGVNSTEKGDLSSESTVSRIRTEHFPLTLESARPSHTSQYLCASSEQGPDTQYFGPGTRLTVL.

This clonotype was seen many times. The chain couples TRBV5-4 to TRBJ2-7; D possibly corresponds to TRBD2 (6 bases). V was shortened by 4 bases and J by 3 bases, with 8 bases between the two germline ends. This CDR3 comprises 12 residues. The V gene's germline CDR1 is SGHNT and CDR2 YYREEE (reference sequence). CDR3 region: CASSRDFYEQYF. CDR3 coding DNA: TGTGCCAGCAGCCGGGACTTCTACGAGCAGTACTTC.